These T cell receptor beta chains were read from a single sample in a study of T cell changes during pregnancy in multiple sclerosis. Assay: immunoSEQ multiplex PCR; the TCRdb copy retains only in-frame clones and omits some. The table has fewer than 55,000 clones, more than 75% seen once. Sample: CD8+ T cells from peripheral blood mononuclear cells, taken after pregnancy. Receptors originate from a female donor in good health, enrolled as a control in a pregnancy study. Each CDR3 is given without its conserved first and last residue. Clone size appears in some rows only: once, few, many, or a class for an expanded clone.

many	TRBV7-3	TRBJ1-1	ASSLNQGGTEAF
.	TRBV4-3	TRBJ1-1	ASSLQGNTEAF
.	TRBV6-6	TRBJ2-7	ASGPGQGYEQY
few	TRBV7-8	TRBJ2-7	ASSWAVDRSYEQY
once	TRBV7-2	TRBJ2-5	ASSQRGGGYQETQY
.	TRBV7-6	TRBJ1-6	ASSLSSGLNSPLH
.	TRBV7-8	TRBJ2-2	ASSLDGGGVTGELF
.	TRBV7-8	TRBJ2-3	ASSLEGDSSGTDTQY
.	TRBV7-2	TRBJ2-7	ASTLTPTYEQY
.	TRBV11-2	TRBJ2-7	ASSLEGVSQQY
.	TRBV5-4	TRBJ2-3	ASSLGLAGSTDTQY
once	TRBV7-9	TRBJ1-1	ASSLQQGIGGTEAF
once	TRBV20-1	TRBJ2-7	SARYSYEQY
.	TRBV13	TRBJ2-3	ASSLGHRKAQY
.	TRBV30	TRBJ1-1	GYWPGGTEAF
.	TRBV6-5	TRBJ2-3	ASSSLGQEGDTQY
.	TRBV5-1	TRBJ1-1	ASSLAGSNTEAF
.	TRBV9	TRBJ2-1	ASSVEPGNNEQF
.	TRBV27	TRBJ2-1	ASSPDGGFYNEQF
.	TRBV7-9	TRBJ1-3	ASSLALGGSPGNTIY
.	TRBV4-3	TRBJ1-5	ASSQEGSFNQPQH
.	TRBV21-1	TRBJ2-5	ASSNFRTGPTKYQETQY
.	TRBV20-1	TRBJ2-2	SARDLGELF
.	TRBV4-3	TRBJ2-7	ASSQDLAGSSYEQY
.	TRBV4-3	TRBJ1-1	ASSQILGTATEAF
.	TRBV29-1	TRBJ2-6	SVEGASSDSGANVLT
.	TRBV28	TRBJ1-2	ASSLTGYGYT
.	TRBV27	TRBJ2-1	ASSLGGGGLYNEQF
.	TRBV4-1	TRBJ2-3	ASSQLKGLAVDTQY
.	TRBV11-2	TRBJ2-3	ASSVPQRFGDTQY
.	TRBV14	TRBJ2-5	ASSHQMETQY
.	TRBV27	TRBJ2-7	ASSRDSTYEQY
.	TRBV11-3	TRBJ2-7	ASSLDGASEQY
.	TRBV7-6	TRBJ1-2	ASSEQAGGFNGYT
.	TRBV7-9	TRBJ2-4	ASSGGGGLDIQY
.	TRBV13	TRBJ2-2	ASTREETGELF
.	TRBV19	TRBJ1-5	ASRESIQPQH
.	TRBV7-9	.	ASSPKWTASSYEQY
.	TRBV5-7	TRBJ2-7	ASSFPLTESPSYEQY
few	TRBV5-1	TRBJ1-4	ASSLDWGFNEKLF
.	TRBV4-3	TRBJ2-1	ASSQVEGLRDEQF
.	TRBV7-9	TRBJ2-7	ASSHGTAVYEQY
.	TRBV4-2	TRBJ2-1	ASSPGGWNEQF
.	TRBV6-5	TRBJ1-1	ASSYGQGRTEAF
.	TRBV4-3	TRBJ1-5	ASSLEVGLYSNQPQH
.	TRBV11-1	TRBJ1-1	ASSFGSRTEAF
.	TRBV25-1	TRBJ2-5	ASSAAAEPY
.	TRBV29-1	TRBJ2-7	SVAGGFAYEQY
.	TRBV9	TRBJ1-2	ASSFNPVYGYT
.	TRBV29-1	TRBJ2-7	SVGRGHEQY
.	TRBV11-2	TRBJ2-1	AVGGASYNEQF
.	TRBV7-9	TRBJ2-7	ASSLSAEQY
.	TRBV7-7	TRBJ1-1	ASGPQGGTEAF
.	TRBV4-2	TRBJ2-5	ASSQVKETQY
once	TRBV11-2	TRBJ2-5	ASSLAGGGETQY